The 17 T cell receptor beta chains below come from one sample, sequenced in a study of T cell responses to AZD1222 COVID-19 vaccine. The method was immunoSEQ multiplex PCR; TCRdb's version includes in-frame clones alone and lacks a portion of them. Of roughly 130,000 clones listed, roughly nine tenths are singletons. This specimen was peripheral blood, taken on day 0 of AZD1222 vaccination. The receptor set was obtained from an adult in good health.

The chain has TRBV10-3 and TRBJ2-1; 10 nucleotides align to TRBD1. The CDR3 consists of 14 residues. With V trimmed by 3 bases and J by 12 bases, 8 bases remained unmatched. The germline gives CDR1 ENHRY, CDR2 SYGVKD. CDR3 region: CAISDGQGDRVQFF. The CDR3 nucleotides read TGTGCCATCAGTGATGGACAGGGGGACAGGGTGCAGTTCTTC.

This chain uses TRBV12-3 or TRBV12-4 with TRBJ1-2, with no clear D. V lost 3 bases and J 4 bases, leaving 9 bases between the germline ends. The length of the CDR3 is 13 residues. The CDR3 DNA reads as TGTGCCAGCAGTTTTACAGCAGCCTATGGCTACACCTTC. Its protein product is CASSFTAAYGYTF.

The gene calls are TRBV3-1 (or the pseudogene TRBV3-2) and TRBJ2-1, with D unresolved. The CDR3 is 14 residues long. Trimming shortened V by 4 bases and J by 8 bases, and 15 bases separated the two germline ends. The V gene's germline CDR1 is LGHDT and CDR2 YNNKEL (reference sequence). The CDR3 DNA reads as TGTGCCAGCAGCCGATGGGCCTTAGACCATGAGCAGTTCTTC. It yields the protein CASSRWALDHEQFF.

This clone was counted once. Other nucleotide sequences from this sample produce the same CDR3. The chain combines TRBV28 with TRBJ1-2, with no clear D. The CDR3 spans 12 residues. The germline V and J ends were trimmed by 2 bases and 4 bases, with 5 bases remaining between them. Germline CDR1 and CDR2: MDHEN and SYDVKM. The CDR3 DNA reads TGTGCCAGCAGTTTAGGTGGCTATGGCTACACCTTC. Its translation: CASSLGGYGYTF.

This rearrangement joins TRBV6-5 to TRBJ1-1, with TRBD1 identical over 10 bases. CDR3 length equals 15 residues. The germline gives CDR1 MNHEY, CDR2 SVGAGI. With 4 bases clipped from V and 1 base from J, the junction kept 3 bases outside the gene matches. CDR3 sequence: CASSSRTGGNTEAFF. As DNA, the CDR3 is TGTGCCAGCAGTTCCCGGACAGGGGGGAACACTGAAGCTTTCTTT.

J is TRBJ1-3 and V is TRBV7-9; D is perhaps TRBD1 (5 bases). The germline V gene encodes CDR1 SEHNR and CDR2 FQNEAQ (reference sequence). There are 17 residues in the CDR3. The V end was cut by 5 bases, the J end by 0 bases, with 17 bases between. CDR3 in amino acids: CASSPYPGLTSGNTIYF. CDR3 sequence (DNA): TGTGCCAGCAGCCCGTATCCGGGACTAACCTCTGGAAACACCATATATTTT.

V usage is TRBV18 and J usage is TRBJ2-1, with D perhaps matching TRBD1 (6 bases). With 4 bases removed from V and 5 bases from J, the gap between germline ends came to 12 bases. This CDR3 is built from 14 residues. The germline CDR1 and CDR2 sequences are KGHSH and LQKENI. This chain's CDR3 is CASSQLPGDNEQFF. CDR3 nucleotide sequence: TGTGCCAGCTCACAACTCCCAGGGGACAATGAGCAGTTCTTC. Variable domain in full (rest from reference TRBV18 and TRBJ2-1): NAGVMQNPRHLVRRRGQEARLRCSPMKGHSHVYWYRQLPEEGLKFMVYLQKENIIDESGMPKERFSAEFPKEGPSILRIQQVVRGDSAAYFCASSQLPGDNEQFFGPGTRLTVL.

The chain combines TRBV7-3 with TRBJ2-2; D not certain. Per germline, CDR1 SGHTA and CDR2 FQGTGA. V lost 5 bases to trimming and J lost 5 bases, with 9 bases between them. This CDR3 spans 13 amino acids. The CDR3 is CASSPRWTGELFF. Written as DNA, the CDR3 is TGTGCCAGCAGCCCGCGGTGGACCGGGGAGCTGTTTTTT.

The chain has TRBV12-3 or TRBV12-4 and TRBJ1-2, with TRBD1 as a possible D gene (5 bases). The CDR3 has 13 residues. With 6 bases removed from V and 5 bases from J, the gap between germline ends came to 13 bases. The CDR3 sequence: CASSPGPAYGYTF. The CDR3 DNA reads as TGTGCCAGCAGCCCGGGACCGGCTTATGGCTACACCTTC.

The chain joins TRBV6-1 to TRBJ2-3; no clear D. Germline CDR1 and CDR2: MNHNS and SASEGT. CDR3 length: 15 residues. V was cut by 0 bases and J by 2 bases, with 9 bases left in between. Here the CDR3 reads CASSEAHSTTDTQYF. For the CDR3, the DNA is TGTGCCAGCAGTGAAGCCCACAGCACCACAGATACGCAGTATTTT.

This clone showed up just once. The chain joins TRBV5-8 to TRBJ2-3; D may be TRBD1 or TRBD2 (7 bases each). The CDR3 length is 13 residues. Trimming stripped 1 base from V and 12 bases from J, with 15 bases between. Germline V CDR1 and CDR2: SGHTS, YDEGEE. The CDR3 coding sequence is TGTGCCAGCAGCTTGCAGGGGGGGGAGGCCCAGTATTTT. This encodes CASSLQGGEAQYF.

The V call is TRBV19, the J call TRBJ1-3; 8 bases are a match to TRBD1. Per the germline V gene, CDR1 is LNHDA and CDR2 is SQIVND (reference sequence). The CDR3 is 16 amino acids. V was clipped by 5 bases and J by 6 bases; unmatched bases: 12. CDR3 sequence: CASSSPTGGQLNTIYF. As DNA, the CDR3 is TGTGCCAGTAGTTCCCCAACAGGGGGGCAGTTAAACACCATATATTTT.

This clone was seen only a few times. The chain recombines TRBV19 with TRBJ1-1; maybe TRBD1 (6 bases). The CDR3 length is 15 residues. V was clipped by 1 base and J by 0 bases, with 9 bases between them. In germline, CDR1 is LNHDA, CDR2 SQIVND (reference sequence). CDR3 residues: CASSIAGAMNTEAFF. CDR3 nucleotides: TGTGCCAGTAGTATAGCAGGGGCCATGAACACTGAAGCTTTCTTT.

This chain joins TRBV18 and TRBJ2-7; possibly TRBD1 for D (6 bases). V lost 6 bases and J 3 bases, leaving 12 bases between the germline ends. The CDR3 extends over 13 amino acids. CDR1 is KGHSH, CDR2 LQKENI, per germline. The CDR3 region is CASSPGVLYEQYF. CDR3 sequence (DNA): TGTGCCAGCTCTCCAGGGGTTCTCTACGAGCAGTACTTC.

V and J are TRBV19 and TRBJ1-4, with no clear D. CDR1 is LNHDA, CDR2 SQIVND, per germline (reference sequence). The CDR3 consists of 14 residues. Trimming removed 3 bases at V and 3 bases at J, with 8 bases between. Here the CDR3 DNA reads TGTGCCAGTAGTATTGGGAGAGCTAATGAAAAACTGTTTTTT. Residues: CASSIGRANEKLFF.

The genes are TRBV11-3 and TRBJ2-5; D is uncertain. Between the trimmed V and J ends, which lost 6 bases and 5 bases, there was a span of 10 bases. From germline, CDR1 is SGHNT and CDR2 YENEEA. The CDR3 is 12 amino acids. The CDR3 region is CASSFSGETQYF. The CDR3 nucleotides are TGTGCCAGCAGTTTTAGTGGGGAGACCCAGTACTTC.

For the CDR3, the DNA is TGTGCCAGCAGCCCCCAGGGCGCTGGAAACACCATATATTTT. Amino acid sequence: CASSPQGAGNTIYF. V and J are TRBV3-1 (or the pseudogene TRBV3-2) and TRBJ1-3, with D possibly TRBD1 on 5 matching bases. Germline V CDR1 and CDR2: LGHDT, YNNKEL (reference sequence). V was cut by 4 bases and J by 2 bases, with 9 bases left in between. The CDR3 runs 14 residues.